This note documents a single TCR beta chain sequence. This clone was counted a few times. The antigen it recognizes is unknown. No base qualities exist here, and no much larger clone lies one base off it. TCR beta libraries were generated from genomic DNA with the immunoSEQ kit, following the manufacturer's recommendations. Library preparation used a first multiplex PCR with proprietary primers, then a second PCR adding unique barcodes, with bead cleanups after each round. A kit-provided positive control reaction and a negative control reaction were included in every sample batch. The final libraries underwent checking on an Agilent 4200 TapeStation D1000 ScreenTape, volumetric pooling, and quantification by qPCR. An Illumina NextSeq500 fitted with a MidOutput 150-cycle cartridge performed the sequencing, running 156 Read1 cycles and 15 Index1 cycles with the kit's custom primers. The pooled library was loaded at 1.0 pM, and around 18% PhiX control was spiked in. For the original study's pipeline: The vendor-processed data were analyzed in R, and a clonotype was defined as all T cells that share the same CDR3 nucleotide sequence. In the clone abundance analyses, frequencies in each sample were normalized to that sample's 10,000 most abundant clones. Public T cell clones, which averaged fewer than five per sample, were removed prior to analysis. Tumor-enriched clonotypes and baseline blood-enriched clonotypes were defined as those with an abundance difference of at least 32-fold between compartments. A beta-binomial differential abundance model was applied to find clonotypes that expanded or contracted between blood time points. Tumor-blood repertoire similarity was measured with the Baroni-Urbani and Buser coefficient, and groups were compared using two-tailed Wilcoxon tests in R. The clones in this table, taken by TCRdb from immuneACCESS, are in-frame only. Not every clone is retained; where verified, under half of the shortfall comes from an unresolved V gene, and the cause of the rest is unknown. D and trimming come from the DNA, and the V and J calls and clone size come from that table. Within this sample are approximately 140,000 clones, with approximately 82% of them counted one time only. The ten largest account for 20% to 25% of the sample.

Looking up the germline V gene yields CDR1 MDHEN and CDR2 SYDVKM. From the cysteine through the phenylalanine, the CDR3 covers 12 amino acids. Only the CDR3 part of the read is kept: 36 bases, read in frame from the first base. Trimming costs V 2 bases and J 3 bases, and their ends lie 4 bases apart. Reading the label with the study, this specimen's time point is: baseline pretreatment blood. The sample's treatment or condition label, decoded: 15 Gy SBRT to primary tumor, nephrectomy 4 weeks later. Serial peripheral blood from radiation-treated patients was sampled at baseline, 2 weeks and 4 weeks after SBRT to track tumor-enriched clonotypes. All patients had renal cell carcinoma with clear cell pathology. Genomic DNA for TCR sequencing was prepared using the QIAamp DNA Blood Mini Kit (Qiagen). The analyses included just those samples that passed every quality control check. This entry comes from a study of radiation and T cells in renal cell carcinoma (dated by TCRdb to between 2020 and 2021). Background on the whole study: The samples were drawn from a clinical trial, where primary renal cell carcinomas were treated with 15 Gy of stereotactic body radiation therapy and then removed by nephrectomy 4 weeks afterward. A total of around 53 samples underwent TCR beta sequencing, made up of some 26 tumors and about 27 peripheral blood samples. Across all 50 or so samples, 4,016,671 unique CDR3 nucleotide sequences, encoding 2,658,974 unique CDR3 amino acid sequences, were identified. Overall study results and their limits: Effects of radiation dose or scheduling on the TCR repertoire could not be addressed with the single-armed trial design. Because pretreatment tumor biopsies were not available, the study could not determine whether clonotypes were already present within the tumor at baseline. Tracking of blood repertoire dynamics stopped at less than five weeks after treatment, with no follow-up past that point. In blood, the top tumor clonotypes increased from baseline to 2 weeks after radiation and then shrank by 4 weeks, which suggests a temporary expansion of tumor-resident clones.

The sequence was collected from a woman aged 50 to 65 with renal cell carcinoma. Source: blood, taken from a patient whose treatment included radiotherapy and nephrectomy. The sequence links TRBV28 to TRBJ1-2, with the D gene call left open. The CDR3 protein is CASSLRDYGYTF. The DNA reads TGTGCCAGCAGTTTAAGAGACTATGGCTACACCTTC.